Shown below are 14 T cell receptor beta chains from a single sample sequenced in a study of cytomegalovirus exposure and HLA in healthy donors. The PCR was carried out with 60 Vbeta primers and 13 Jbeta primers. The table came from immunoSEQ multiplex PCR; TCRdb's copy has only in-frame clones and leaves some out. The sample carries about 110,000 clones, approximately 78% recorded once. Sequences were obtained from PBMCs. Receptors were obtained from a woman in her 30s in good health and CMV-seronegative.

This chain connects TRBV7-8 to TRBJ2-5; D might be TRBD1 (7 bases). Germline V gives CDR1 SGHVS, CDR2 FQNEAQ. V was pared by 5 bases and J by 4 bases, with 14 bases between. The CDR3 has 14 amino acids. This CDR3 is CASSNQGGRETQYF. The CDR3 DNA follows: TGTGCCAGCAGCAACCAGGGGGGTCGAGAGACCCAGTACTTC.

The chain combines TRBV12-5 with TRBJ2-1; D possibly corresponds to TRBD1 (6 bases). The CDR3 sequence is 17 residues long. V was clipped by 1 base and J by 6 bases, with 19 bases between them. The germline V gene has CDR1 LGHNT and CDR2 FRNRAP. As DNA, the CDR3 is TGTGCTAGTGGTTTGGCGTCCTTAGGGGGAAGGGCCAATGAGCAGTTCTTC. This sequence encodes CASGLASLGGRANEQFF.

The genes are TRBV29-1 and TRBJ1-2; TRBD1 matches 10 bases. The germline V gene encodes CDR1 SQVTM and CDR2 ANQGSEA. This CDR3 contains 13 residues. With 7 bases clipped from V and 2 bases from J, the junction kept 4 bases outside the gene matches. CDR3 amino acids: CSARTGGNYGYTF. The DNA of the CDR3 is TGCAGCGCCAGGACAGGGGGGAACTATGGCTACACCTTC.

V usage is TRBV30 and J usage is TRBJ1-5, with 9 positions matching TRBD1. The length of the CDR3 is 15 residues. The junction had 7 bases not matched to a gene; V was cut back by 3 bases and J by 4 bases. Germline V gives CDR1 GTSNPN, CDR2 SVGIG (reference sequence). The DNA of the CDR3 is TGTGCCTGGAGGGCCTCGGGACAGGGAAATCAGCCCCAGCATTTT. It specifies CAWRASGQGNQPQHF.

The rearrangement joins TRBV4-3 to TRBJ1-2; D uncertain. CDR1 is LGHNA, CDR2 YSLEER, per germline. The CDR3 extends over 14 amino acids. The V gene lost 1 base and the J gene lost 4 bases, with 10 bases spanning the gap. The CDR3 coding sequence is TGCGCCAGCAGCCAAGGACTGGAGATCTATGGCTACACCTTC. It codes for CASSQGLEIYGYTF.

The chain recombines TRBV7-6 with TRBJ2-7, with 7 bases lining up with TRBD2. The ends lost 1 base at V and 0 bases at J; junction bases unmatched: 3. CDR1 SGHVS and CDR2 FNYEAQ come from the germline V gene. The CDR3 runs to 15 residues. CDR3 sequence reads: CASSLGRESSYEQYF. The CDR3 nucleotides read TGTGCCAGCAGCTTAGGGCGGGAGTCCTCCTACGAGCAGTACTTC.

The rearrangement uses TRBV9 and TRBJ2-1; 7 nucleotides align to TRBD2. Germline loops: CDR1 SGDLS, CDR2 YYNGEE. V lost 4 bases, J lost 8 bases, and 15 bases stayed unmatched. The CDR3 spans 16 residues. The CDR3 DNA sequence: TGTGCCAGCAGCCTTGGACTAGGTAACCTAGGGGATGAGCAGTTCTTC. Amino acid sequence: CASSLGLGNLGDEQFF.

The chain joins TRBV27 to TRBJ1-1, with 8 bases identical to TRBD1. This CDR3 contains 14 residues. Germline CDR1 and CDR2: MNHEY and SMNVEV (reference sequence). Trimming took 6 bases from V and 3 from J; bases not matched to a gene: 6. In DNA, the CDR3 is TGTGCCAGCAGGGGGGCGGACAGGGACACTGAAGCTTTCTTT. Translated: CASRGADRDTEAFF.

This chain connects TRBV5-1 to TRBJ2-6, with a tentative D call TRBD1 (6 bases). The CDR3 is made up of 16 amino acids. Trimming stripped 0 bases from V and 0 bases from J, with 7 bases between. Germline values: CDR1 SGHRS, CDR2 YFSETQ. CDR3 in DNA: TGCGCCAGCAGCTTGGACAGGGACTCTGGGGCCAACGTCCTGACTTTC. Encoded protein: CASSLDRDSGANVLTF.

The CDR3 bases are TGTGCCAGCAGTTTACAGGGCCCTAACTATGGCTACACCTTC. It specifies CASSLQGPNYGYTF. This chain connects TRBV27 to TRBJ1-2, with TRBD1 as a possible D gene (5 bases). Germline lookup yields CDR1 MNHEY and CDR2 SMNVEV (reference sequence). The germline V and J ends were trimmed by 2 bases and 0 bases, with 7 bases remaining between them. This CDR3 comprises 14 residues.

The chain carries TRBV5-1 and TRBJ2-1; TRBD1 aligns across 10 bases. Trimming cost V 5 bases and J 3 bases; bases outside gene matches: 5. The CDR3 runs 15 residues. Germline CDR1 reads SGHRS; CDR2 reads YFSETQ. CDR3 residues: CASSRTGGFYNEQFF. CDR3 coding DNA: TGCGCCAGCAGTCGGACAGGGGGATTCTACAATGAGCAGTTCTTC. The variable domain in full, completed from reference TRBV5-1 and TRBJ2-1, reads KAGVTQTPRYLIKTRGQQVTLSCSPISGHRSVSWYQQTPGQGLQFLFEYFSETQRNKGNFPGRFSGRQFSNSRSEMNVSTLELGDSALYLCASSRTGGFYNEQFFGPGTRLTVL.

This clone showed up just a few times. This chain's CDR3 is CASSASGQGGIYEQYF. Written as DNA, the CDR3 is TGTGCCAGCAGCGCCTCCGGGCAGGGCGGAATCTACGAGCAGTACTTC. The chain is built from TRBV7-2 and TRBJ2-7; D is possibly TRBD1 (5 bases). Germline CDR1 is SGHTA and CDR2 is FQGNSA. The V end lost 5 bases, the J end lost 3 bases, and 20 bases lay between the germline ends. This CDR3 spans 16 amino acids.

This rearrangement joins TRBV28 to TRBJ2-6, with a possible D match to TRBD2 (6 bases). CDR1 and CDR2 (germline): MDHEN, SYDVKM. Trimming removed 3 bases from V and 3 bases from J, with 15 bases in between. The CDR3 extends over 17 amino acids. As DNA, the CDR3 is TGTGCCAGCAGTTTCCCGGGAGCGGTGGTTGGGGCCAACGTCCTGACTTTC. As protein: CASSFPGAVVGANVLTF. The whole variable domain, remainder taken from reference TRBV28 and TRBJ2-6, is DVKVTQSSRYLVKRTGEKVFLECVQDMDHENMFWYRQDPGLGLRLIYFSYDVKMKEKGDIPEGYSVSREKKERFSLILESASTNQTSMYLCASSFPGAVVGANVLTFGAGSRLTVL.

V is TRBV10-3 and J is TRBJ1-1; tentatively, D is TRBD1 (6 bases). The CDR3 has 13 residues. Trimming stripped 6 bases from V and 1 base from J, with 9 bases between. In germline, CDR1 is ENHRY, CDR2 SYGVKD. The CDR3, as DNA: TGTGCCATCAGCCCGACAGGGAACACTGAAGCTTTCTTT. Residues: CAISPTGNTEAFF.